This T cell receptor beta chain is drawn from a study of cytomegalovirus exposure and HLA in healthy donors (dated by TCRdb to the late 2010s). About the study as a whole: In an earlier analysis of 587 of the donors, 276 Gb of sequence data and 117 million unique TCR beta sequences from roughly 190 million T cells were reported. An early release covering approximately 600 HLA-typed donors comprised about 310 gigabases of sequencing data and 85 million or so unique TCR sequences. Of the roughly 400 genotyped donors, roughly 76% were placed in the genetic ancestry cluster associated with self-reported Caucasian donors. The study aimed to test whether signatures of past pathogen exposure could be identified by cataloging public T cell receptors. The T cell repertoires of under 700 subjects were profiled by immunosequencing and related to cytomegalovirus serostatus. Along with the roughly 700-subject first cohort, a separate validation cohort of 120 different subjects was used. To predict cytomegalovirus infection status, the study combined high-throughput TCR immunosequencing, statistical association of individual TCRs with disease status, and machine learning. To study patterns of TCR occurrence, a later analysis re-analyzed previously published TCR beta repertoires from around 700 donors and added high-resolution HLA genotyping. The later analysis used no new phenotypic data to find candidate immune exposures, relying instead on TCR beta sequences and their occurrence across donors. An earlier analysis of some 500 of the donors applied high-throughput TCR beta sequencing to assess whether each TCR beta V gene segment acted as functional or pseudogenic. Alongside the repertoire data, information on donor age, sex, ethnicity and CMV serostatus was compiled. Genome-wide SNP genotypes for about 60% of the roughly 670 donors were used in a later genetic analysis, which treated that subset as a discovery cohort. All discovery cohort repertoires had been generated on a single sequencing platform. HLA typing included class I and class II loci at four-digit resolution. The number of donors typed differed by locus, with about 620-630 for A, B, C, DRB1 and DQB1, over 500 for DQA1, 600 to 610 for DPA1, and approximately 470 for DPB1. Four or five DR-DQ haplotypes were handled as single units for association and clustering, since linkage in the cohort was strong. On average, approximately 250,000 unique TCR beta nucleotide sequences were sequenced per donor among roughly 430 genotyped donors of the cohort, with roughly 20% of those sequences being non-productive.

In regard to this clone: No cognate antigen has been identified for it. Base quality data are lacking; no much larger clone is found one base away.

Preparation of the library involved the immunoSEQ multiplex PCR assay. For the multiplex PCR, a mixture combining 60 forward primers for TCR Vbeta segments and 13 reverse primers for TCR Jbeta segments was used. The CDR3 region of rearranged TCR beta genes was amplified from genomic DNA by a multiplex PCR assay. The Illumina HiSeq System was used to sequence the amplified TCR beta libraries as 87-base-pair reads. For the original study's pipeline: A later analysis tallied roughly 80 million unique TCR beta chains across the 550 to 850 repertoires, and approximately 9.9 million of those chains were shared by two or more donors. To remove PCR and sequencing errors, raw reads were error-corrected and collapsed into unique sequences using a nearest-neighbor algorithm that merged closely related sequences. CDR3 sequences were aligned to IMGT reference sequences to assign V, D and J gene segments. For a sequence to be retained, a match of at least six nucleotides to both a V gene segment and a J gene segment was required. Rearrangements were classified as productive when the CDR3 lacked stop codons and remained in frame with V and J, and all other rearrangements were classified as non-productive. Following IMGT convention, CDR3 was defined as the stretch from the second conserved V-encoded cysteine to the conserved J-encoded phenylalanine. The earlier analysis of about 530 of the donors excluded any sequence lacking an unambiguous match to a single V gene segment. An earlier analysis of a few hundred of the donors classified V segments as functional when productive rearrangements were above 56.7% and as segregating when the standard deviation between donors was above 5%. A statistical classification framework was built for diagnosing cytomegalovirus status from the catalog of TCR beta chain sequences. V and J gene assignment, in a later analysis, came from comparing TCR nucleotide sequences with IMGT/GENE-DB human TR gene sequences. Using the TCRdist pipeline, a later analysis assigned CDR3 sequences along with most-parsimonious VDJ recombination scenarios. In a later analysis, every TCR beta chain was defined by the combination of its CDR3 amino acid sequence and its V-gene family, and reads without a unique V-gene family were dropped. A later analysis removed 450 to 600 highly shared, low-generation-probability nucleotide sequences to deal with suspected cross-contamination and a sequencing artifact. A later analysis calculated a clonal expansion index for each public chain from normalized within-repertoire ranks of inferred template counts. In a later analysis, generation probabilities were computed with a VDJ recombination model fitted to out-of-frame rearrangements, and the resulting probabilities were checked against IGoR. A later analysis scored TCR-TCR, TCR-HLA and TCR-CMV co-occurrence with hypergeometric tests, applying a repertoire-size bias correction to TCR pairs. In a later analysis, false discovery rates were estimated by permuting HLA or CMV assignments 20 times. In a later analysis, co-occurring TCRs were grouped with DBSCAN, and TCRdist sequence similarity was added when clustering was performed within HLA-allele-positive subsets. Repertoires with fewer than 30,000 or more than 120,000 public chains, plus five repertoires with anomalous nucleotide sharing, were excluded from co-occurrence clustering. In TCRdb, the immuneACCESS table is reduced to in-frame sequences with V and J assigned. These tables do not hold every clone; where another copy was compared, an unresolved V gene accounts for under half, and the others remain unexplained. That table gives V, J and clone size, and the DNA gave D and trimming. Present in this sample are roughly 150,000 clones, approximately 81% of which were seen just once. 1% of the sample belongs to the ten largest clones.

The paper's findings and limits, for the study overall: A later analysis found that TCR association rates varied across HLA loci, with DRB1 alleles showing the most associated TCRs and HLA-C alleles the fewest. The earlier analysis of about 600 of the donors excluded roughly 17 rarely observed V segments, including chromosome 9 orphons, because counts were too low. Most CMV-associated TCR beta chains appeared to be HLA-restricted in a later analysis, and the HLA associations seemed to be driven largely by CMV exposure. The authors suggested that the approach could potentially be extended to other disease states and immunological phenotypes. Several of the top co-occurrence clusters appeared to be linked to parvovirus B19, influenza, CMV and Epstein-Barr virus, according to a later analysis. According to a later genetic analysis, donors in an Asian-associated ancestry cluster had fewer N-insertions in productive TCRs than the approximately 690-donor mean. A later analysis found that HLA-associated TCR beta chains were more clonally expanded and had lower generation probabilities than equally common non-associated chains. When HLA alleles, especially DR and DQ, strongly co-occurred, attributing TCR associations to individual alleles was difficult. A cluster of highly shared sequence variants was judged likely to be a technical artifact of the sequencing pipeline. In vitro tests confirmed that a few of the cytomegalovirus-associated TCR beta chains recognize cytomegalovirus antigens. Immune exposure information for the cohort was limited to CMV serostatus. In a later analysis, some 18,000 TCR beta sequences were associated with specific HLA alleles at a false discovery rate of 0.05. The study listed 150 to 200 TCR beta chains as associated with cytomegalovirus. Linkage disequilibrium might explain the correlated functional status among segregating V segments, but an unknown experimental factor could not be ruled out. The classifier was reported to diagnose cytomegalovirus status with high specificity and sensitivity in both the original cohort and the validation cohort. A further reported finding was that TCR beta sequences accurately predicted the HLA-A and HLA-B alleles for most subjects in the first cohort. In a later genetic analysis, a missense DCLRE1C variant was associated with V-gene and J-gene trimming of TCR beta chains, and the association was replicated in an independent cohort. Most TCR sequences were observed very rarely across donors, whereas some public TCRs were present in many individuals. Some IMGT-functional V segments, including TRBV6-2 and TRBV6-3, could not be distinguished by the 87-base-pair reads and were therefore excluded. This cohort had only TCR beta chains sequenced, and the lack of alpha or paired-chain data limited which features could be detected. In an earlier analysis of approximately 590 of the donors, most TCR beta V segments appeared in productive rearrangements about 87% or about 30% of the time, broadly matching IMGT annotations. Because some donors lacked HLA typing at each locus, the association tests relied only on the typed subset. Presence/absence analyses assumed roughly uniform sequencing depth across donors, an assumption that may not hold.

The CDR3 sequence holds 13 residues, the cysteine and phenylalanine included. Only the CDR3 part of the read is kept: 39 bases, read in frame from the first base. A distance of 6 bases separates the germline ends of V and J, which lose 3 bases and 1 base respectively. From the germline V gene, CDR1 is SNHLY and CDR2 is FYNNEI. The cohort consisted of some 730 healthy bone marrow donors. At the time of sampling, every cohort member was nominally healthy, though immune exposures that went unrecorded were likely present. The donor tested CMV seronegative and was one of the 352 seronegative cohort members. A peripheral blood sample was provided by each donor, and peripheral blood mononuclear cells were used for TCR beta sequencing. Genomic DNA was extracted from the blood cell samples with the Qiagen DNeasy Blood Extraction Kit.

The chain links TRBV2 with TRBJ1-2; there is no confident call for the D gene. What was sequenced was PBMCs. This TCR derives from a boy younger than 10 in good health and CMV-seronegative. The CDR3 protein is CASSDRFNYGYTF. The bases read TGTGCCAGCAGTGACAGGTTTAACTATGGCTACACCTTC. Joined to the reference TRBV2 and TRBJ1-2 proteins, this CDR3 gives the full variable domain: EPEVTQTPSHQVTQMGQEVILRCVPISNHLYFYWYRQILGQKVEFLVSFYNNEISEKSEIFDDQFSVERPDGSNFTLKIRSTKLEDSAMYFCASSDRFNYGYTFGSGTRLTVV.